The T cell receptor beta chain under discussion was sequenced for a study of OX40 agonist ivuxolimab in advanced cancers. This CDR3 contains 16 residues. Per germline, CDR1 KGHSH and CDR2 LQKENI. The V and J ends lost 4 bases and 4 bases, in that order; junction bases with no gene match: 5. TCRdb's table, derived via immunoSEQ multiplex PCR, lists solely in-frame clones and lacks some. The table records roughly 60,000 clones, 86% of them present only once. This chain links TRBV18 with TRBJ2-2; 11 positions match TRBD1. The clonotype originates from an adult with an advanced solid tumor such as melanoma, head and neck, liver or kidney cancer. Sequenced here: CD4+ or CD8+ T cells sorted from blood, sampled in a trial of the OX40 agonist ivuxolimab. The CDR3 nucleotides are TGTGCCAGCTCACGATCCGGGACAGGGGGCACCGGGGAGCTGTTTTTT. Its protein product is CASSRSGTGGTGELFF.